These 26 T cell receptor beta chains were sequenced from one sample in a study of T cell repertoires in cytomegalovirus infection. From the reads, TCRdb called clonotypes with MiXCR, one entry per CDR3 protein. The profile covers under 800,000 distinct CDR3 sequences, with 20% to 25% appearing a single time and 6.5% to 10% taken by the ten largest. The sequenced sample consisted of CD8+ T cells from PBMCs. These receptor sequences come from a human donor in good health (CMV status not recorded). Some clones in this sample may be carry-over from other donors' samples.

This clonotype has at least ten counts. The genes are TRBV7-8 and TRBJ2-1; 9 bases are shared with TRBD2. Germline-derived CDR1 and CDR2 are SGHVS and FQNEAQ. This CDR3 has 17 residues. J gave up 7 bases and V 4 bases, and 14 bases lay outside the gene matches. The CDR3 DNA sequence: TGTGCCAGCAGCTCCCCCCGGAGGCTAGCGGGGAAAAATGAGCAGTTCTTC. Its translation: CASSSPRRLAGKNEQFF.

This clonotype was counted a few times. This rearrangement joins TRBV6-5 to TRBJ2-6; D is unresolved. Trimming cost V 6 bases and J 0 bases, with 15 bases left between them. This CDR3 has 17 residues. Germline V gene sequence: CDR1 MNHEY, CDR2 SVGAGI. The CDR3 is CASRTEKISSGANVLTF. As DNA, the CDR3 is TGTGCCAGCAGAACCGAGAAAATCTCCTCTGGGGCCAACGTCCTGACTTTC.

CDR3 protein: CASSFAAGGNSPLHF. DNA of the CDR3: TGTGCCAGCAGTTTCGCGGCGGGGGGTAATTCACCCCTCCACTTT. The rearrangement uses TRBV12-3 or TRBV12-4 and TRBJ1-6; TRBD1 is a possible D gene (5 bases). Trimming stripped 3 bases from V and 6 bases from J, with 12 bases between. This CDR3 has 15 amino acids.

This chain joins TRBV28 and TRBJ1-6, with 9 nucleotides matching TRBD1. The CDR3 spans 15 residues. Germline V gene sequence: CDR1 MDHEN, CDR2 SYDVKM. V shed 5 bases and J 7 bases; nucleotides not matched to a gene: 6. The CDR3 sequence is CASSERTGDNSPLHF. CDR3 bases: TGTGCCAGCAGTGAAAGGACAGGGGACAATTCACCCCTCCACTTT.

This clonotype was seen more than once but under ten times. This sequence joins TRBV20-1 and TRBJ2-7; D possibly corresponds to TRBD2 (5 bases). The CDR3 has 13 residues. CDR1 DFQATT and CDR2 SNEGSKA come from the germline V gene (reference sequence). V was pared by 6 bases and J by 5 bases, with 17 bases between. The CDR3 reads CSAQRGLEDEQYF. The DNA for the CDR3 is TGCAGTGCCCAGAGAGGGCTCGAGGACGAGCAGTACTTC.

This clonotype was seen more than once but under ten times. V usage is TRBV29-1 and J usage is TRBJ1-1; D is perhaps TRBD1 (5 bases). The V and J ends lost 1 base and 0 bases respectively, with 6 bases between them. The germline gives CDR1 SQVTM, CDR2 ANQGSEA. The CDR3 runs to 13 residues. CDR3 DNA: TGCAGCGTTGAAGGGACATTGAACACTGAAGCTTTCTTT. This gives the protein CSVEGTLNTEAFF.

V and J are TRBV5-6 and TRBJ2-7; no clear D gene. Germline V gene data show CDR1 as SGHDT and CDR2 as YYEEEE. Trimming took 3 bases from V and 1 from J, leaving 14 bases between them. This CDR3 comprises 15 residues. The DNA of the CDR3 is TGTGCCAGCAGCTCAGACCCACCGCTTTCCTACGAGCAGTACTTC. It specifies CASSSDPPLSYEQYF.

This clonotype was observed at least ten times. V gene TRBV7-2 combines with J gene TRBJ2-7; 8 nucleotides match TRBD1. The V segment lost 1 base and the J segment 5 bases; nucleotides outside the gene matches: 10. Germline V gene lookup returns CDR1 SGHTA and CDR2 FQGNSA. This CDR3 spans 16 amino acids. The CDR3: CASSLVVDRAVDEQYF. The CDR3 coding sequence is TGTGCCAGCAGCTTAGTTGTGGACAGGGCTGTCGACGAGCAGTACTTC.

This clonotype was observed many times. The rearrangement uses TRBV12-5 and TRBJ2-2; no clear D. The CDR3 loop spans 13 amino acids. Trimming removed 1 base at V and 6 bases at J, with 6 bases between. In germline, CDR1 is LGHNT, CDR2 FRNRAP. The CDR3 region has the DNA TGTGCTAGTGGTTTGGGACACTCCGGGGAGCTGTTTTTT. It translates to CASGLGHSGELFF.

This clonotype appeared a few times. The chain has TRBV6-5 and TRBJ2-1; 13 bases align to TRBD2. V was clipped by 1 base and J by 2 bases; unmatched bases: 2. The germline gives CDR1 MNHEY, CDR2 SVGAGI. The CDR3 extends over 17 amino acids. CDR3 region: CASSYLLAGGPYNEQFF. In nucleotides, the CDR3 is TGTGCCAGCAGTTACTTACTAGCGGGGGGGCCCTACAATGAGCAGTTCTTC.

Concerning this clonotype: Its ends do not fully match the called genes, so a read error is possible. The CDR3 sequence is CANSPTLLGTGINYGYTF. The DNA for the CDR3 is TGTGCCAACAGTCCAACTCTTCTCGGGACAGGGATTAACTATGGCTACACCTTC. The chain is built from TRBV28 and TRBJ1-2; 9 bases match TRBD1. This CDR3 has 18 residues. Germline V gene data show CDR1 as MDHEN and CDR2 as SYDVKM.

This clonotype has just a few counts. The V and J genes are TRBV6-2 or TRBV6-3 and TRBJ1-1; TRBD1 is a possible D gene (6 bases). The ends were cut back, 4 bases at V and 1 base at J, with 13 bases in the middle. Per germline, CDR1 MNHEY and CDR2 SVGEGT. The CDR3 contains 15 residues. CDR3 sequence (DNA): TGTGCCAGCAGTTCCCTGACAGGCGCGAACACTGAAGCTTTCTTT. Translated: CASSSLTGANTEAFF.

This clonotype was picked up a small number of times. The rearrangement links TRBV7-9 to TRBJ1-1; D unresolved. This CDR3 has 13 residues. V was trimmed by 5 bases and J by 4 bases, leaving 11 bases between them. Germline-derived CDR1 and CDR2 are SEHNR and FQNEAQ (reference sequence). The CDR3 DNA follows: TGTGCCAGCAGCCCCGCACCCCGCACTGAAGCTTTCTTT. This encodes CASSPAPRTEAFF.

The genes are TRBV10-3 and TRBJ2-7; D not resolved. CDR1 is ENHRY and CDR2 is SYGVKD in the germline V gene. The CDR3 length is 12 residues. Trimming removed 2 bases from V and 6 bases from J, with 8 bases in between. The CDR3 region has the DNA TGTGCCATCAGTGAGAACGGAGTCGAGCAGTACTTC. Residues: CAISENGVEQYF.

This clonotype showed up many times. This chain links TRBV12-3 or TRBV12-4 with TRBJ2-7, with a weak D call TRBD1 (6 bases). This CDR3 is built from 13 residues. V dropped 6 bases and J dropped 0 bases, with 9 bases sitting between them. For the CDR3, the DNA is TGTGCCAGCAGGGACAGCAGCTCCTACGAGCAGTACGTC. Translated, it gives CASRDSSSYEQYV.

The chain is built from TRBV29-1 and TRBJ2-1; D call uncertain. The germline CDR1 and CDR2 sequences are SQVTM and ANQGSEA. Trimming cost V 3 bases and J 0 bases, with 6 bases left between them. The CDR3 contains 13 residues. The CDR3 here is CSVDKSSYNEQFF. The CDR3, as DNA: TGCAGCGTTGATAAAAGCTCCTACAATGAGCAGTTCTTC.

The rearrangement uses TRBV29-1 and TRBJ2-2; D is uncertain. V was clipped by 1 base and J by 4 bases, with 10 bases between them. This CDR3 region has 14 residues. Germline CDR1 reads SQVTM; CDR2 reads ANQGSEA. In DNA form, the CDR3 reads TGCAGCGTTGAAGTGGGTCCCGGCACCGGGGAGCTGTTTTTT. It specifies CSVEVGPGTGELFF.

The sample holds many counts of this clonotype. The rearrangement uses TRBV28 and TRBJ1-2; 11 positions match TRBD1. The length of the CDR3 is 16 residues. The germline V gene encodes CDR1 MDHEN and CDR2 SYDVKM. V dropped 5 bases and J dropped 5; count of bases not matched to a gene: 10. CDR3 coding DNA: TGTGCCAGCAGTCCCCCCCGGGACAGGGGGTTTTATGGCTACACCTTC. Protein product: CASSPPRDRGFYGYTF.

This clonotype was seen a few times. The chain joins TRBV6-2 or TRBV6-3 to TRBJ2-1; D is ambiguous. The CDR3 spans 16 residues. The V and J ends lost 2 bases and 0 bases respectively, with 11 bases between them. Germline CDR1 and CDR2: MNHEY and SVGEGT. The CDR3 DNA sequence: TGTGCCAGCAGTTACCCCCTGCTTTTCTCCTACAATGAGCAGTTCTTC. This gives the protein CASSYPLLFSYNEQFF.

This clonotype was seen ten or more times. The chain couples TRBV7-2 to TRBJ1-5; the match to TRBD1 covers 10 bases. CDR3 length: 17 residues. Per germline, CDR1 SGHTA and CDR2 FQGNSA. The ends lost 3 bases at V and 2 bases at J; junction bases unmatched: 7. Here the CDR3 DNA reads TGTGCCAGCAGCTTTGGGACCGGGACAGGGGGCAATCAGCCCCAGCATTTT. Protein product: CASSFGTGTGGNQPQHF.

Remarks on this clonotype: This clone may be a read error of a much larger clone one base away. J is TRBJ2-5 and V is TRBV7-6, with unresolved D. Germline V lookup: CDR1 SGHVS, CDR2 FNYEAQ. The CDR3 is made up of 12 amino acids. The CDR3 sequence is CVSSLYQETQYF. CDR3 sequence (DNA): TGTGTCAGCAGCCTGTACCAAGAGACCCAGTACTTC.

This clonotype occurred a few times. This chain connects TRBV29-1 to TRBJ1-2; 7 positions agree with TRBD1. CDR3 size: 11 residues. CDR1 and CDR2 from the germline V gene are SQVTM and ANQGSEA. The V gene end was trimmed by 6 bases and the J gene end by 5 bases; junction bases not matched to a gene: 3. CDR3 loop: CSVGTVYGYTF. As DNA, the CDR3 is TGCAGCGTCGGGACAGTGTATGGCTACACCTTC.

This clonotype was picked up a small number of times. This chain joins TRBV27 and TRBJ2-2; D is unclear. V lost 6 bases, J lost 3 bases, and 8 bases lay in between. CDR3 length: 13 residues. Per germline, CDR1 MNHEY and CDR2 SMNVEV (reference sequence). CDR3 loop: CASSSDYTGELFF. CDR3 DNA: TGTGCCAGCAGCTCCGACTACACCGGGGAGCTGTTTTTT.

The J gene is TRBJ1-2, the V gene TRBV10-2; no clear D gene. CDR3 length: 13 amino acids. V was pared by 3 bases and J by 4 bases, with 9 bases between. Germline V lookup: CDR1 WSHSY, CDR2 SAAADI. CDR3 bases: TGCGCCAGCAGTGATGTGGCATCCTATGGCTACACCTTC. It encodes CASSDVASYGYTF.

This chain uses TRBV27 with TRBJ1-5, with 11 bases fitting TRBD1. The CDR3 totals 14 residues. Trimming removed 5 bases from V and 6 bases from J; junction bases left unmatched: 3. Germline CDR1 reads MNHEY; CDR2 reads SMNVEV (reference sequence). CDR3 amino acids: CASSHGTGGQPQHF. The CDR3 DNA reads TGTGCCAGCAGTCACGGGACAGGGGGTCAGCCCCAGCATTTT.

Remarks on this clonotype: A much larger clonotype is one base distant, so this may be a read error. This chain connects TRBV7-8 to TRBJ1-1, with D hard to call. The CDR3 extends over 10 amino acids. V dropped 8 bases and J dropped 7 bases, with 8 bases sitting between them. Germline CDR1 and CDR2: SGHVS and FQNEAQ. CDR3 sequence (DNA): TGTGCCAGCTCCGGGGATGAAGCTTTCTTT. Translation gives CASSGDEAFF.